This T cell receptor beta chain was observed in a study of shared clonotypes between healthy human individuals. Assay execution proceeded at the deep level. PCR replicates from unsorted PBMC used 300 ng DNA, and this amount was 32,000 or so T cell genomes. The assay was immunoSEQ multiplex PCR, and TCRdb's table has in-frame clones only and misses some. The sample records about 480,000 clones, approximately 79% being singletons. The study used about 84 million PBMCs per unsorted sample for genomic DNA. This clonotype was obtained from a woman aged 40 to 49 in good health. Some clones in this sample may be carry-over from other donors' samples. The sample taken for sequencing was PBMCs.

CDR3 loop: CAISGVADTGELFF. CDR3 sequence (DNA): TGTGCCATCAGTGGGGTAGCTGACACCGGGGAGCTGTTTTTT. V and J are TRBV10-3 and TRBJ2-2; no definite D call. The germline V gene encodes CDR1 ENHRY and CDR2 SYGVKD. Trimming cost V 4 bases and J 3 bases, with 9 bases left between them. CDR3 length equals 14 residues.